This TCR beta chain was recorded in a study of blood T cell repertoires in COVID-19. At the level of the study: COVID-19 samples from acute and convalescent phases originated in the United States, Italy and Spain.

TCRdb's table, derived via immunoSEQ multiplex PCR, lists solely in-frame clones and lacks some. The sample lists around 33,000 clones; 60% to 80% were seen once. V trimming: 5 bases; J trimming: 5 bases; junction bases outside the gene matches: 11. CDR3 length: 16 amino acids. Germline V gives CDR1 SEHNR, CDR2 FQNEAQ (reference sequence). The chain carries TRBV7-9 and TRBJ2-3, with 9 nucleotides matching TRBD2. This receptor was obtained from a man older than 75 with active or convalescent COVID-19. The specimen was peripheral blood. Here the CDR3 DNA reads TGTGCCAGCAGCCCCCTAGGTAGCGGGAGAATAGATACGCAGTATTTT. As protein: CASSPLGSGRIDTQYF.